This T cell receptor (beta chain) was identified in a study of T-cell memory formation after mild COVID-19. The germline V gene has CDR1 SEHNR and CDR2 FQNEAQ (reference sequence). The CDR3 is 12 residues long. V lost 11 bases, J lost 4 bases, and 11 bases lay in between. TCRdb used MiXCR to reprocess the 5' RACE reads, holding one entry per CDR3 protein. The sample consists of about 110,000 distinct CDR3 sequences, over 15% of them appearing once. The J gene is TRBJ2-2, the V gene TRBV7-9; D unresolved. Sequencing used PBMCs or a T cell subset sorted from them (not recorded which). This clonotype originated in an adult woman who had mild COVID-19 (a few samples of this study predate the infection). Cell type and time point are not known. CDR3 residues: CAASKATGELFF. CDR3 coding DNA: TGTGCCGCCAGTAAGGCCACCGGGGAGCTGTTTTTT.